What follows are 3 T cell receptor beta chains derived from one specimen sequenced in a study of immune evolution from preneoplasia to lung adenocarcinoma. Assay: immunoSEQ multiplex PCR; the TCRdb copy retains only in-frame clones and omits some. The sample lists more than 6,500 clones, approximately 82% occurring once. Input material: FFPE minimally invasive lung adenocarcinoma tissue. All receptors derive from an older donor with lung adenocarcinoma.

CDR3 nucleotides: TGTGCCAGCAGCCTTGGATCGAACTCCATGAACACTGAAGCTTTCTTT. Its translation: CASSLGSNSMNTEAFF. This chain links TRBV7-2 with TRBJ1-1; unclear D gene. CDR1 SGHTA and CDR2 FQGNSA come from the germline V gene. Trimming left V 5 bases short and J 0 bases short, with 16 bases between. The CDR3 spans 16 residues.

The chain recombines TRBV9 with TRBJ1-1, with D unclear. The CDR3 loop spans 13 amino acids. Germline CDR1 and CDR2: SGDLS and YYNGEE. V lost 3 bases and J 7 bases, leaving 13 bases between the germline ends. The CDR3 bases are TGTGCCAGCAGCGCCGATACATGGAATGAAGCTTTCTTT. Amino acids: CASSADTWNEAFF.

The rearrangement joins TRBV28 to TRBJ2-7; D unresolved. V was cut by 1 base and J by 2 bases, with 9 bases left in between. Germline V gives CDR1 MDHEN, CDR2 SYDVKM. This CDR3 has 14 amino acids. The CDR3 loop reads CASSLSLVTYEQYF. The CDR3 bases are TGTGCCAGCAGTTTATCCCTAGTAACCTACGAGCAGTACTTC.